This T cell receptor (beta chain) emerged from a study of cytomegalovirus exposure and HLA in healthy donors (dated by TCRdb to the late 2010s). For the study in its entirety: An earlier analysis of 587 of the donors reported about 250 Gb of sequence data and 117 million unique TCR beta sequences from approximately 180 million T cells. Approximately 300 gigabases of sequencing data and tens of millions of unique TCR sequences were included in an early release covering 550 to 650 HLA-typed donors. The genetic ancestry cluster associated with self-reported Caucasian donors included 70% to 85% of the 300 to 400 genotyped donors. The study was designed to test whether signatures of past pathogen exposure could be identified by cataloging public T cell receptors. The T cell repertoires of about 700 subjects were profiled by immunosequencing and related to cytomegalovirus serostatus. A separate validation cohort of approximately 130 different subjects was used in addition to the approximately 670-subject first cohort. The study combined high-throughput TCR immunosequencing, statistical association of individual TCRs with disease status, and machine learning to predict cytomegalovirus infection status. A later analysis re-analyzed previously published TCR beta repertoires from roughly 690 donors and added high-resolution HLA genotyping to study TCR occurrence patterns. The later analysis used no new phenotypic data to find candidate immune exposures, relying instead on TCR beta sequences and their occurrence across donors. An earlier analysis of several hundred of the donors used high-throughput TCR beta sequencing to judge whether each TCR beta V gene segment behaved as functional or pseudogenic. Alongside the repertoire data, information on donor age, sex, ethnicity and CMV serostatus was compiled. A later genetic analysis took genome-wide SNP genotypes for about three fifths of the 666 donors and used that subset as a discovery cohort. All discovery cohort repertoires had been generated using a single sequencing platform. HLA typing included class I and class II loci at four-digit resolution. Typing coverage differed by locus: A, B, C, DRB1 and DQB1 were typed in roughly 629-640 donors, DQA1 in about 550, DPA1 in over 600, and DPB1 in approximately 450. Four to six DR-DQ haplotypes were handled as single units for association and clustering because linkage in the cohort was strong. Across about 380 genotyped donors of the cohort, an average of roughly 250,000 unique TCR beta nucleotide sequences per donor were sequenced, and roughly a sixth of those sequences were non-productive.

The cohort consisted of 650 to 700 healthy bone marrow donors. At the time of sampling, every cohort member was nominally healthy, though immune exposures that went unrecorded were likely present. The donor was CMV seropositive and belonged to the group of 250 to 350 seropositive cohort members. Every donor gave a peripheral blood sample, and the peripheral blood mononuclear cells from that sample were used for TCR beta sequencing. Genomic DNA extraction from the blood cell samples was performed with the Qiagen DNeasy Blood Extraction Kit. On the study overall, not on this receptor specifically: According to a later genetic analysis, donors in an Asian-associated ancestry cluster had fewer N-insertions in productive TCRs than the approximately 630-donor mean. Some IMGT-functional V segments, including TRBV6-2 and TRBV6-3, could not be told apart with the 87-base-pair reads, so those segments were excluded. CMV serostatus was the only immune exposure information available for the cohort. In a later analysis, HLA-associated TCR beta chains were found to be more clonally expanded and to have lower generation probabilities than equally common non-associated chains. A later analysis associated roughly 17,000 TCR beta sequences with specific HLA alleles at a false discovery rate of 0.05. In an earlier analysis of about 540 of the donors, most TCR beta V segments were observed in productive rearrangements about 90% or about 30% of the time, broadly matching IMGT annotations. V-gene and J-gene trimming of TCR beta chains was associated with a missense DCLRE1C variant in a later genetic analysis, and the association was replicated in an independent cohort. A later analysis found that TCR association rates varied across HLA loci, with DRB1 alleles showing the most associated TCRs and HLA-C alleles the fewest. A group of highly shared sequence variants was considered likely to be a technical artifact of the sequencing pipeline. In a later analysis, most CMV-associated TCR beta chains were found to appear HLA-restricted, with HLA associations seemingly driven largely by CMV exposure. In the study, some 160 TCR beta chains were listed as associated with cytomegalovirus. Because counts were too low, more than 15 rarely observed V segments, including chromosome 9 orphons, were excluded from the earlier analysis of several hundred of the donors. According to the authors, the approach could potentially be generalized to other disease states and immunological phenotypes. Sequencing depth was assumed to be roughly uniform across donors in the presence/absence analyses, though that assumption may not hold. In vitro tests confirmed that a few of the cytomegalovirus-associated TCR beta chains recognize cytomegalovirus antigens. While some public TCRs were present in many individuals, most TCR sequences turned up only very rarely across donors. Correlated functional status among segregating V segments might reflect linkage disequilibrium, but an unknown experimental factor could not be ruled out. In both the original and validation cohorts, the classifier was reported to diagnose cytomegalovirus status with high specificity and sensitivity. A further reported finding was that TCR beta sequences accurately predicted the HLA-A and HLA-B alleles for most subjects in the first cohort. Only TCR beta chains were sequenced in this cohort, and the absence of alpha or paired-chain data limited detectable features. In a later analysis, several top co-occurrence clusters were reported to appear linked to parvovirus B19, influenza, CMV and Epstein-Barr virus. When HLA alleles, especially DR and DQ, strongly co-occurred, attributing TCR associations to individual alleles was difficult. HLA typing was unavailable for some donors at each locus, so association tests used only the typed subset.

Of note for this clone: What antigen it recognizes has not been identified. One base away there is no much larger clone; base qualities are not given.

Libraries were built with the immunoSEQ multiplex PCR assay. For the multiplex PCR, a mixture combining 60 forward primers for TCR Vbeta segments and 13 reverse primers for TCR Jbeta segments was used. The CDR3 region of rearranged TCR beta genes was amplified from genomic DNA with a multiplex PCR assay. Amplified TCR beta libraries were sequenced as 87-base-pair reads on the Illumina HiSeq System. In the paper's pipeline: A later analysis counted about 80 million unique TCR beta chains across the 650 to 800 repertoires, and 10 million to 11 million of these chains were shared by at least two donors. To remove PCR and sequencing errors, raw reads were error-corrected and collapsed into unique sequences using a nearest-neighbor algorithm that merged closely related sequences. V, D and J gene segments were assigned by aligning CDR3 sequences to IMGT reference sequences. For a sequence to be retained, a match of at least six nucleotides to both a V gene segment and a J gene segment was required. Rearrangements were called productive when the CDR3 lacked stop codons and stayed in frame with V and J; all others were non-productive. Following IMGT convention, CDR3 was defined as the stretch from the second conserved V-encoded cysteine up to the conserved J-encoded phenylalanine. Sequences without an unambiguous match to a single V gene segment were excluded from the earlier analysis of over 500 of the donors. An earlier analysis of some 610 of the donors called V segments functional above 56.7% productive rearrangements and segregating when the between-donor standard deviation exceeded 5%. To diagnose cytomegalovirus status from the catalog of TCR beta chain sequences, a statistical classification framework was built. In a later analysis, TCR nucleotide sequences were compared against IMGT/GENE-DB human TR gene sequences so that V and J genes could be assigned. Using the TCRdist pipeline, a later analysis assigned CDR3 sequences along with most-parsimonious VDJ recombination scenarios. In a later analysis, each TCR beta chain was defined by its CDR3 amino acid sequence together with its V-gene family, and reads lacking a unique V-gene family were excluded. As a way to deal with suspected cross-contamination and a sequencing artifact, a later analysis dropped 450 to 600 nucleotide sequences that were highly shared and had low generation probability. In a later analysis, a clonal expansion index was calculated for each public chain from normalized within-repertoire ranks of inferred template counts. In a later analysis, generation probabilities were computed using a VDJ recombination model fitted to out-of-frame rearrangements, and the results were checked against IGoR. In a later analysis, TCR-TCR, TCR-HLA and TCR-CMV co-occurrence was scored with hypergeometric tests, and a repertoire-size bias correction was applied to TCR pairs. A later analysis estimated false discovery rates by permuting HLA or CMV assignments 20 times. A later analysis grouped co-occurring TCRs with DBSCAN, adding TCRdist sequence similarity when clustering within HLA-allele-positive subsets. Repertoires with fewer than 30,000 or more than 120,000 public chains, plus five repertoires with anomalous nucleotide sharing, were excluded from co-occurrence clustering. TCRdb limited this immuneACCESS table to in-frame rearrangements with V and J called. A share of clones is missing; checked studies link under half to unresolved V genes, and the rest is unexplained. That table furnishes V, J and clone size, whereas the DNA furnished D and trimming. This sample lists about 120,000 clones; approximately 81% were detected once. Together, the top ten hold just under 3% of the sample.

The V end gives up 0 bases and the J end 7 bases, leaving 9 bases in the junction not matched to a gene. The CDR3 has 16 amino acids, counting the end cysteine and phenylalanine. The retained sequence is limited to the CDR3, 48 bases, with the frame set at the first base. The germline V gene yields SGHRS for CDR1 and YFSETQ for CDR2. The V and J segments used are TRBV5-1 and TRBJ2-3, and 9 junctional nucleotides match TRBD2. The sequencing input was PBMCs. The sequence was collected from a woman in her late teens or twenties in good health and CMV-seropositive. The DNA reads TGCGCCAGCAGCTTGGTTCCAGCGGGAGGATCGAATACGCAGTATTTT. Translated, it gives CASSLVPAGGSNTQYF.